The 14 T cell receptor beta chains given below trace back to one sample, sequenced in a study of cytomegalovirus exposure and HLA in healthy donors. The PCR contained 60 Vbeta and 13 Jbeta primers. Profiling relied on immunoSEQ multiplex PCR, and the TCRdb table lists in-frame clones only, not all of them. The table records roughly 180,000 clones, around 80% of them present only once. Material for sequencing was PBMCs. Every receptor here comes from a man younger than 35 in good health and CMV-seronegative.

The CDR3 nucleotides are TGTGCCAGTAGTATGGCCCAAACTAGCGGAGGAGGGGATACGCAGTATTTT. Amino acid sequence: CASSMAQTSGGGDTQYF. The V gene is TRBV19, the J gene TRBJ2-3; 8 bases match TRBD2. V gave up 3 bases and J gave up 6 bases; unmatched junction bases: 14. There are 17 residues in the CDR3. Germline CDR1 reads LNHDA; CDR2 reads SQIVND (reference sequence).

As DNA, the CDR3 is TGTGCCAGCATTAGGACAGGGAGCTACGAGCAGTACTTC. Its translation is CASIRTGSYEQYF. The chain is built from TRBV6-1 and TRBJ2-7, with TRBD1 identical over 8 bases. This CDR3 is 13 amino acids long. Trimming removed 7 bases from V and 3 bases from J; junction bases left unmatched: 5. The germline CDR1 and CDR2 sequences are MNHNS and SASEGT.

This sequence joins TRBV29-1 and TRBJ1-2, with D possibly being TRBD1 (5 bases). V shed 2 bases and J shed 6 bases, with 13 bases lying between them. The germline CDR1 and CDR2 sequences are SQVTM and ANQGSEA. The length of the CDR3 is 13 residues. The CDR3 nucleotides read TGCAGCGTTGAATCCGGCAGGGAAAATGGCTACACCTTC. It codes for CSVESGRENGYTF.

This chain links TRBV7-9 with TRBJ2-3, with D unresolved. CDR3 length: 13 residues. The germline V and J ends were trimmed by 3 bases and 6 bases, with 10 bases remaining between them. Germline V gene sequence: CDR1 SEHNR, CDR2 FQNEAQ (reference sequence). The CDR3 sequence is CASSFTARDTQYF. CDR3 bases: TGTGCCAGCAGCTTCACTGCGCGGGATACGCAGTATTTT.

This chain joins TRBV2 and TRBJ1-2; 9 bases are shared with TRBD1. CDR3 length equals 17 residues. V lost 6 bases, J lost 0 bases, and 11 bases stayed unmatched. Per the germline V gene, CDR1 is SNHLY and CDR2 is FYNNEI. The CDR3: CASRDTGTGKTNYGYTF. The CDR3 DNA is TGTGCCAGCAGGGACACCGGGACAGGGAAGACTAACTATGGCTACACCTTC.

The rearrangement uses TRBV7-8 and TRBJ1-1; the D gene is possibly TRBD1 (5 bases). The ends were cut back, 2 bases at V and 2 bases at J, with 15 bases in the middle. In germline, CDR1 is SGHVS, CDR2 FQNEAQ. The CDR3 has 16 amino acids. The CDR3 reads CASSLRSGQTNTEAFF. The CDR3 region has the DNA TGTGCCAGCAGCTTAAGGTCAGGGCAAACCAACACTGAAGCTTTCTTT.

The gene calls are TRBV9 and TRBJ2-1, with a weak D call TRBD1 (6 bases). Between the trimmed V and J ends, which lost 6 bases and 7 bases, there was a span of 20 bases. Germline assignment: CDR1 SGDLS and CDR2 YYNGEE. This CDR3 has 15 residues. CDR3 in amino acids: CASTSEGIQGNEQFF. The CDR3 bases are TGTGCCAGCACATCGGAAGGTATCCAGGGGAATGAGCAGTTCTTC. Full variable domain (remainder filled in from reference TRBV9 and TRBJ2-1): DSGVTQTPKHLITATGQRVTLRCSPRSGDLSVYWYQQSLDQGLQFLIQYYNGEERAKGNILERFSAQQFPDLHSELNLSSLELGDSALYFCASTSEGIQGNEQFFGPGTRLTVL.

The CDR3 DNA reads TGTGCCAGCAGCTTAGCGCAGGGAATGTCCTACGAGCAGTACTTC. Translation gives CASSLAQGMSYEQYF. This chain links TRBV7-9 with TRBJ2-7, with TRBD1 as a possible D gene (5 bases). The V gene's germline CDR1 is SEHNR and CDR2 FQNEAQ (reference sequence). This CDR3 has 15 residues. The V gene lost 0 bases and the J gene lost 1 base, with 10 bases spanning the gap.

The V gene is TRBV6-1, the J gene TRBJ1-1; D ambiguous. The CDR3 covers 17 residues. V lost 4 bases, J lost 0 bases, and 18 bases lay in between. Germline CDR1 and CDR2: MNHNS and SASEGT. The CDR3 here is CASSGRGGLRVNTEAFF. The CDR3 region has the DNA TGTGCCAGCAGTGGTCGAGGAGGGCTGCGGGTGAACACTGAAGCTTTCTTT.

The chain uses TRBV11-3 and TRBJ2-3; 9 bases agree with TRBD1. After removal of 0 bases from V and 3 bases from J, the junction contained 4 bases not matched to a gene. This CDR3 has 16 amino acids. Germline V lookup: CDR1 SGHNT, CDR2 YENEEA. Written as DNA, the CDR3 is TGTGCCAGCAGCTTAGATGAGACAGGGGGAACAGATACGCAGTATTTT. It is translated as CASSLDETGGTDTQYF.

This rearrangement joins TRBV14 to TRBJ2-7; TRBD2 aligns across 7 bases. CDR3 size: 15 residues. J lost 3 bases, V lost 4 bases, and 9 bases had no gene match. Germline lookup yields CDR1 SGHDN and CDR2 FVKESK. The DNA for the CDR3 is TGTGCCAGCAGCCCCTGGGGGGGTGGATTCTACGAGCAGTACTTC. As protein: CASSPWGGGFYEQYF.

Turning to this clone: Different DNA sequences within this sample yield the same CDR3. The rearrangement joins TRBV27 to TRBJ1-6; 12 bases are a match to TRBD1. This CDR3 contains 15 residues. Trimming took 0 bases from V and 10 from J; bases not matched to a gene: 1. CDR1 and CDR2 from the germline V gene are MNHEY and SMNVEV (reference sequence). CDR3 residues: CASSLSGTGGSPLHF. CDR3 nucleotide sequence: TGTGCCAGCAGTTTATCAGGGACAGGGGGCTCACCCCTCCACTTT.

DNA for the CDR3: TGTGCCAGCAGCTCACGACTCAGCACAGATACGCAGTATTTT. It translates to CASSSRLSTDTQYF. This chain joins TRBV5-4 and TRBJ2-3; D gene ambiguous. This CDR3 region has 14 residues. V lost 3 bases and J 0 bases, leaving 8 bases between the germline ends. CDR1 and CDR2 (germline): SGHNT, YYREEE (reference sequence).

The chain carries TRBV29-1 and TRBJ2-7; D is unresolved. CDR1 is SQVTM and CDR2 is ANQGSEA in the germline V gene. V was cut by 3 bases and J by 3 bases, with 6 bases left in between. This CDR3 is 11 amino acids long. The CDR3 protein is CSVDYNYEQYF. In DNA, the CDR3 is TGCAGCGTTGACTATAACTACGAGCAGTACTTC.